The source of this T cell receptor (beta chain) is a study of cytomegalovirus exposure and HLA in healthy donors. Study-level points and caveats: Cytomegalovirus association was listed for 150 to 200 TCR beta chains. V- and J-gene trimming in TCR beta was tied to a missense DCLRE1C variant by an analysis performed later.

It was with 60 Vbeta and 13 Jbeta primers that the PCR ran. Some clones are missing from TCRdb's copy, which holds only in-frame ones; the method was immunoSEQ multiplex PCR. The table records 150,000 or so clones, around 80% of them present only once. As regards this clone: Its antigen is currently unknown.

Germline CDR1 SQVTM, CDR2 ANQGSEA. The length of the CDR3 is 13 residues. Trimming cost V 1 base and J 5 bases, with 11 bases left between them. The sequence was obtained from a female donor in good health and CMV-seronegative. Sequenced: PBMCs. This chain links TRBV29-1 with TRBJ2-5; perhaps TRBD2 as D (6 bases). CDR3 sequence: CSVEVAGPETQYF. CDR3 sequence (DNA): TGCAGCGTTGAAGTGGCGGGGCCCGAGACCCAGTACTTC.